This T cell receptor (beta chain) was retrieved from a study of blood T cell repertoires in COVID-19. For the study at large: PBMCs, B-cell-depleted T cells, or T cells were the source of the cDNA or gDNA that made up the material.

Study processing details: Reference gene primer amplification in the assay estimated nucleated cell counts. Assay used: immunoSEQ multiplex PCR; TCRdb lists only in-frame clones, some missing. V and J calls and clone size are copied from that table; D and trimming were computed from the DNA. The repertoire holds about 200,000 clones, with over 75% as singletons. The specimen was peripheral blood. This receptor was obtained from a man aged 80 or over with acute or convalescent COVID-19.

The CDR3 DNA is TGTGCCAGTAGTACGACAGTGAACACTGAAGCTTTCTTT. It codes for CASSTTVNTEAFF. This chain uses TRBV19 with TRBJ1-1; D is perhaps TRBD1 (5 bases). Trimming left V 4 bases short and J 0 bases short, with 6 bases between. This CDR3 contains 13 residues. Per germline, CDR1 LNHDA and CDR2 SQIVND (reference sequence).